These 13 T cell receptor beta chains were all obtained from the same sample, sequenced in a study of T cell responses to AZD1222 COVID-19 vaccine (dated by TCRdb to the early 2020s). The time point label corresponds to: about 28 days (+/-7) after the second vaccine dose. The receptor library was made with the immunoSEQ multiplex PCR assay. Not all clones reach the TCRdb copy of this immuneACCESS table, which keeps in-frame sequences only. Checked studies attribute under half of the gap to unresolved V genes and leave the rest unexplained. Present in this sample are some 150,000 clones, approximately 90% of which were seen just once. The ten largest clonotypes hold roughly 3.3% of the sample. The sequences come from peripheral blood, collected 28 days after the second AZD1222 dose. The source is an adult who received the AZD1222 COVID-19 vaccine.

The chain links TRBV2 to TRBJ2-7, with 7 bases lining up with TRBD2. The CDR3 is 13 amino acids. J lost 4 bases, V lost 7 bases, and 7 bases had no gene match. The germline CDR1 and CDR2 sequences are SNHLY and FYNNEI. The CDR3 DNA follows: TGTGCCAGCAACGGCGGGAGCGGGTACGAGCAGTACTTC. As protein: CASNGGSGYEQYF.

This chain links TRBV11-3 with TRBJ2-1; 10 bases fit TRBD2. The CDR3 is made up of 16 amino acids. The germline V gene encodes CDR1 SGHNT and CDR2 YENEEA. With V trimmed by 4 bases and J by 6 bases, 9 bases remained unmatched. CDR3 in DNA: TGTGCCAGCAGCTCGCAAGCGGGAGGGCCCGTCAATGAGCAGTTCTTC. Amino acids: CASSSQAGGPVNEQFF.

The chain links TRBV28 to TRBJ2-2, with no clear D. V was trimmed by 4 bases and J by 6 bases, leaving 6 bases between them. CDR3 length: 12 amino acids. From germline, CDR1 is MDHEN and CDR2 SYDVKM. The CDR3 sequence: CASSSVAGELFF. For the CDR3, the DNA is TGTGCCAGCAGTTCGGTGGCCGGGGAGCTGTTTTTT.

The chain recombines TRBV7-9 with TRBJ2-7; D gene uncertain. Trimming left V 5 bases short and J 6 bases short, with 14 bases between. Germline CDR1 SEHNR, CDR2 FQNEAQ (reference sequence). This CDR3 spans 13 amino acids. The CDR3 is CASSDAGAVEQYF. DNA of the CDR3: TGTGCCAGCAGCGATGCAGGAGCAGTCGAGCAGTACTTC.

The chain links TRBV5-4 to TRBJ2-5; D is uncertain. This CDR3 is built from 14 residues. Germline V CDR1 and CDR2: SGHNT, YYREEE (reference sequence). V was trimmed by 0 bases and J by 2 bases, leaving 8 bases between them. CDR3 protein: CASSLVKTQETQYF. CDR3 nucleotide sequence: TGTGCCAGCAGCTTGGTAAAAACTCAAGAGACCCAGTACTTC.

This clone was detected only once. The rearrangement links TRBV7-2 to TRBJ1-6; no firm D call. The V end was cut by 1 base, the J end by 9 bases, with 16 bases between. This CDR3 has 16 residues. The germline CDR1 and CDR2 sequences are SGHTA and FQGNSA. The CDR3 coding sequence is TGTGCCAGCAGCTTAGAGTTACCGCCGGAGGGTTCACCCCTCCACTTT. This gives the protein CASSLELPPEGSPLHF.

This chain joins TRBV10-3 and TRBJ1-2; possibly TRBD1 for D (6 bases). This CDR3 is 17 amino acids long. V shed 2 bases and J shed 4 bases, with 20 bases lying between them. Per the germline V gene, CDR1 is ENHRY and CDR2 is SYGVKD. CDR3 nucleotide sequence: TGTGCCATCAGTGAGACCCTTGACAGGCGGCACATCTATGGCTACACCTTC. Protein: CAISETLDRRHIYGYTF.

This chain joins TRBV19 and TRBJ1-2; 10 bases fit TRBD1. V lost 5 bases to trimming and J lost 6 bases; unmatched junction nucleotides: 9. There are 15 residues in the CDR3. Germline CDR1 reads LNHDA; CDR2 reads SQIVND (reference sequence). CDR3 nucleotides: TGTGCCAGTAGTCCGCCGGGGACAGGGGACGATGGCTACACCTTC. Translation gives CASSPPGTGDDGYTF.

Written as DNA, the CDR3 is TGTGCCAGCAGCCCAGCTCTCGGAATTAACTATGGCTACACCTTC. Amino acid sequence: CASSPALGINYGYTF. The V and J genes are TRBV6-6 and TRBJ1-2; D gene uncertain. The germline CDR1 and CDR2 sequences are MNHNY and SVGAGI (reference sequence). The V end lost 6 bases, the J end lost 1 base, and 15 bases lay between the germline ends. The CDR3 contains 15 residues.

This clone was detected once. V gene TRBV9 combines with J gene TRBJ2-7; 8 positions match TRBD2. This CDR3 spans 16 amino acids. The germline gives CDR1 SGDLS, CDR2 YYNGEE. The ends lost 3 bases at V and 5 bases at J; junction bases unmatched: 13. The CDR3 coding sequence is TGTGCCAGCAGCGCCTCTCGGGGGGGGCTAGTAAACGAGCAGTACTTC. This gives the protein CASSASRGGLVNEQYF.

V is TRBV5-1 and J is TRBJ2-1; 12 bases align to TRBD2. The CDR3 has 14 amino acids. J lost 12 bases, V lost 1 base, and 5 bases had no gene match. Germline lookup yields CDR1 SGHRS and CDR2 YFSETQ. The CDR3 sequence: CASSLPSGRDGQFF. In nucleotides, the CDR3 is TGCGCCAGCAGCTTGCCTAGCGGGAGGGACGGGCAGTTCTTC. Full variable domain (outside the CDR3, taken from reference TRBV5-1 and TRBJ2-1): KAGVTQTPRYLIKTRGQQVTLSCSPISGHRSVSWYQQTPGQGLQFLFEYFSETQRNKGNFPGRFSGRQFSNSRSEMNVSTLELGDSALYLCASSLPSGRDGQFFGPGTRLTVL.

The chain is built from TRBV7-2 and TRBJ1-3; the D gene is possibly TRBD1 (5 bases). Germline assignment: CDR1 SGHTA and CDR2 FQGNSA. V shed 1 base and J shed 0 bases, with 10 bases lying between them. The CDR3 extends over 16 amino acids. Here the CDR3 reads CASSLVGASSGNTIYF. The CDR3 DNA reads TGTGCCAGCAGCTTAGTAGGGGCTTCCTCTGGAAACACCATATATTTT.

This clone was recorded only once. V gene TRBV10-2 combines with J gene TRBJ2-3; the match to TRBD2 covers 12 bases. CDR1 and CDR2 (germline): WSHSY, SAAADI. The CDR3 contains 18 residues. V shed 2 bases, J shed 2 bases, and the junction held 8 bases outside the gene matches. CDR3 nucleotide sequence: TGCGCCAGCAGTGAGAGGGGGACTAGCGGGTCCCTCACAGATACGCAGTATTTT. It codes for CASSERGTSGSLTDTQYF.